These 32 T cell receptor beta chains originate from one sample sequenced in a study of blood T cells in healthy people across ages (dated by TCRdb to about 2015). Receptor libraries were prepared by 5' RACE. TCRdb lists the instrument as Illumina HiSeq 2500. The second PCR ran for roughly 7 to 11 cycles and used a J-beta primer mix along with a sample-barcoded 5' primer. Using fastp trimming at Q25 and MiXCR clonotype assembly, TCRdb reanalyzed the public sequencing data and kept in-frame beta chains. Each CDR3 protein gets just one entry, which takes the most common genes and DNA from the rows behind it. Here the sample has over 1,200,000 distinct CDR3 sequences; 59% occur a single time. Jointly, the top ten make up under 8.5% of the sample. Input material: blood. Receptors originate from a man between 18 and 29 years old in good health.

This chain uses TRBV2 with TRBJ2-1; D is unresolved. Germline lookup yields CDR1 SNHLY and CDR2 FYNNEI. V was clipped by 8 bases and J by 6 bases, with 8 bases between them. The CDR3 extends over 11 amino acids. The CDR3 loop reads CASGALNEQFF. The CDR3 bases are TGTGCCAGCGGCGCGCTCAATGAGCAGTTCTTC.

The J gene is TRBJ2-5, the V gene TRBV3-1; D unresolved. V lost 4 bases and J 5 bases, leaving 14 bases between the germline ends. Germline loops: CDR1 LGHDT, CDR2 YNNKEL (reference sequence). The CDR3 sequence is 14 residues long. CDR3 bases: TGTGCCAGCAGCCCCCCCGGTGGTGAGGAGACCCAGTACTTC. It codes for CASSPPGGEETQYF.

The chain employs TRBV6-5 and TRBJ1-4; 10 bases fit TRBD1. Germline values: CDR1 MNHEY, CDR2 SVGAGI. V dropped 2 bases and J dropped 6; count of bases not matched to a gene: 6. CDR3 length: 16 amino acids. The DNA for the CDR3 is TGTGCCAGCAGTTACACCGGGACAGGGGCTCATGAAAAACTGTTTTTT. It specifies CASSYTGTGAHEKLFF.

This clonotype showed up just a few times. V usage is TRBV10-3 and J usage is TRBJ2-1; 10 positions agree with TRBD2. V shed 10 bases and J 5 bases; nucleotides not matched to a gene: 8. The CDR3 is made up of 14 amino acids. Germline lookup yields CDR1 ENHRY and CDR2 SYGVKD. CDR3 sequence reads: CATRTSGQHNEQFF. CDR3 in DNA: TGTGCCACCAGGACTAGCGGACAACACAATGAGCAGTTCTTC.

In this sample, this clonotype turned up a few times. The rearrangement uses TRBV7-2 and TRBJ2-1; D is possibly TRBD1 or TRBD2 (7 bases each). This CDR3 comprises 14 residues. The V gene's germline CDR1 is SGHTA and CDR2 FQGNSA. V lost 6 bases, J lost 8 bases, and 17 bases lay in between. The CDR3 DNA is TGTGCCAGCAGGAAGGGAGGGGGCTCGGATGAGCAGTTCTTC. It yields the protein CASRKGGGSDEQFF.

This chain connects TRBV4-3 to TRBJ2-3, with TRBD2 matching 9 bases. The CDR3 is made up of 16 amino acids. V was clipped by 4 bases and J by 1 base; unmatched bases: 6. Germline lookup yields CDR1 LGHNA and CDR2 YSLEER. This chain's CDR3 is CASSLLIAGGTDTQYF. CDR3 coding DNA: TGCGCCAGCAGCCTGCTGATAGCGGGGGGCACAGATACGCAGTATTTT.

This chain uses TRBV6-5 with TRBJ2-7; D is possibly TRBD1 (6 bases). V dropped 8 bases and J dropped 10 bases, with 15 bases sitting between them. Germline values: CDR1 MNHEY, CDR2 SVGAGI. CDR3 length: 11 residues. The CDR3 sequence: CASSRQAVQYF. The DNA for the CDR3 is TGTGCCAGCTCCCGACAGGCTGTCCAGTACTTC.

The sample holds a few counts of this clonotype. This chain links TRBV12-3 or TRBV12-4 with TRBJ2-7, with D uncertain. The V gene lost 1 base and the J gene lost 7 bases, with 11 bases spanning the gap. The CDR3 contains 13 residues. In DNA form, the CDR3 reads TGTGCCAGCAGTTTAGGAGACCTGGGGGAGCAGTACTTC. The encoded protein is CASSLGDLGEQYF.

This chain joins TRBV7-6 and TRBJ2-7; 7 bases are a match to TRBD2. CDR3 length equals 15 residues. Germline assignment: CDR1 SGHVS and CDR2 FNYEAQ. The V segment lost 5 bases and the J segment 4 bases; nucleotides outside the gene matches: 11. The CDR3 bases are TGTGCCAGCAGCGGACTTGCGGGAGAGCAATACGAGCAGTACTTC. Its protein is CASSGLAGEQYEQYF.

V gene TRBV10-1 combines with J gene TRBJ1-5; D is uncertain. The V gene lost 2 bases and the J gene lost 6 bases, with 8 bases spanning the gap. This CDR3 has 13 residues. CDR1 and CDR2 from the germline V gene are WNHNN and SYGVQD (reference sequence). CDR3: CASSETLIQPQHF. The CDR3 DNA is TGCGCCAGCAGTGAGACCCTGATTCAGCCCCAGCATTTT.

This chain links TRBV4-1 with TRBJ1-2; weak D call: TRBD1 (6 bases). V was pared by 4 bases and J by 6 bases, with 12 bases between. This CDR3 spans 13 amino acids. From germline, CDR1 is MGHRA and CDR2 YSYEKL. CDR3 sequence: CASSPFRGNGYTF. The CDR3 DNA follows: TGCGCCAGCAGCCCATTCAGGGGCAATGGCTACACCTTC.

In DNA form, the CDR3 reads TGTGCCAGCAGCCGTGGGGGTGAGGGCCAAGAGACCCAGTACTTC. It translates to CASSRGGEGQETQYF. This chain uses TRBV7-2 with TRBJ2-5; D may be TRBD1 or TRBD2 (5 bases each). CDR1 is SGHTA and CDR2 is FQGNSA in the germline V gene. This CDR3 comprises 15 residues. The V and J ends lost 5 bases and 1 base respectively, with 14 bases between them.

The chain recombines TRBV24-1 with TRBJ2-1, with 7 positions matching TRBD1. CDR1 is KGHDR, CDR2 SFDVKD, per germline. The CDR3 spans 14 residues. V was pared by 5 bases and J by 9 bases, with 9 bases of the junction left unmatched. The CDR3 DNA reads TGTGCCACCAGTGGCGAGGGGGCAGGCGGTGAGCAGTTCTTC. It is translated as CATSGEGAGGEQFF.

The gene calls are TRBV29-1 and TRBJ1-2, with D perhaps TRBD1 (5 bases). CDR1 and CDR2 from the germline V gene are SQVTM and ANQGSEA. Trimming pared 6 bases from V and 4 bases from J, leaving 21 bases between. The CDR3 sequence is 15 residues long. CDR3 in DNA: TGCAGCGTCGCACAATCACGGACACTTTCCTATGGCTACACCTTC. Its translation is CSVAQSRTLSYGYTF. Combining the CDR3 with reference TRBV29-1 and TRBJ1-2 gives the whole variable domain SAVISQKPSRDICQRGTSLTIQCQVDSQVTMMFWYRQQPGQSLTLIATANQGSEATYESGFVIDKFPISRPNLTFSTLTVSNMSPEDSSIYLCSVAQSRTLSYGYTFGSGTRLTVV.

This clonotype has just a few counts. This chain uses TRBV2 with TRBJ2-1; 7 bases are shared with TRBD2. The J call may be in error: the DNA end matches TRBJ2-7 better. The length of the CDR3 is 15 residues. The germline gives CDR1 SNHLY, CDR2 FYNNEI. The CDR3 loop is CASSRSSGAYNEQYF. The CDR3 bases are TGTGCCAGCAGCAGATCTAGCGGAGCCTACAATGAGCAGTACTTC.

The V gene is TRBV20-1, the J gene TRBJ2-7; D is perhaps TRBD1 (6 bases). The CDR3 runs 15 residues. CDR1 and CDR2 from the germline V gene are DFQATT and SNEGSKA (reference sequence). Trimming took 0 bases from V and 0 from J, leaving 12 bases between them. The CDR3, as DNA: TGCAGTGCTAGAGATTTTTTGACAGGCTCCTACGAGCAGTACTTC. Its protein is CSARDFLTGSYEQYF.

This rearrangement joins TRBV7-9 to TRBJ2-4, with D hard to call. V was cut by 10 bases and J by 8 bases, with 12 bases left in between. The germline gives CDR1 SEHNR, CDR2 FQNEAQ (reference sequence). The CDR3 is 11 amino acids. As DNA, the CDR3 is TGTGCCATCGCCCAGACGGACATTCAGTACTTC. As protein: CAIAQTDIQYF.

This sequence joins TRBV6-2 or TRBV6-3 and TRBJ2-7; D is ambiguous. Trimming stripped 7 bases from V and 0 bases from J, with 13 bases between. The germline gives CDR1 MNHEY, CDR2 SVGEGT. CDR3 size: 14 residues. The CDR3 sequence is CASNNGPRSYEQYF. In DNA, the CDR3 is TGTGCCAGCAATAACGGACCTCGCTCCTACGAGCAGTACTTC.

The V and J genes are TRBV12-3 or TRBV12-4 and TRBJ2-5, with 16 bases that match TRBD2. V lost 5 bases and J lost 2; bases outside the gene matches: 5. This CDR3 contains 17 residues. The DNA for the CDR3 is TGTGCCAGCAGTGAACCGGGACTAGCGGGGGGGCAAGAGACCCAGTACTTC. Translation gives CASSEPGLAGGQETQYF.

The sample holds a few counts of this clonotype. V usage is TRBV4-1 and J usage is TRBJ1-4, with D tentatively TRBD1 (6 bases). This CDR3 comprises 17 residues. Germline CDR1 is MGHRA and CDR2 is YSYEKL. The ends were cut back, 1 base at V and 3 bases at J, with 15 bases in the middle. DNA of the CDR3: TGCGCCAGCAGCCAAGGGGCCTATGGGGGCTCTAATGAAAAACTGTTTTTT. Its protein is CASSQGAYGGSNEKLFF.

V and J are TRBV25-1 and TRBJ2-3; 14 positions agree with TRBD2. CDR3 size: 19 residues. The J segment lost 2 bases and the V segment lost 3 bases, leaving 10 bases of the junction unmatched. Germline CDR1 is MGHDK and CDR2 is SYGVNS. The CDR3 DNA reads TGTGCCAGCAGTGACCTCTTGGGACTAGCGGGGGCCAACACAGATACGCAGTATTTT. Amino acids: CASSDLLGLAGANTDTQYF.

The V and J genes are TRBV10-3 and TRBJ2-1; 8 positions agree with TRBD1. Per the germline V gene, CDR1 is ENHRY and CDR2 is SYGVKD. V shed 7 bases and J 9 bases; nucleotides not matched to a gene: 8. The CDR3 runs to 13 residues. This CDR3 is CAIKEDRAGEQFF. In DNA, the CDR3 is TGTGCCATCAAAGAGGACAGGGCCGGTGAGCAGTTCTTC.

This clonotype was counted between two and nine times. The rearrangement uses TRBV25-1 and TRBJ2-7; D remains ambiguous. The germline V and J ends were trimmed by 4 bases and 3 bases, with 7 bases remaining between them. The germline gives CDR1 MGHDK, CDR2 SYGVNS. This CDR3 is 12 amino acids long. The CDR3: CASSVGYYEQYF. The DNA of the CDR3 is TGTGCCAGCAGTGTGGGGTACTACGAGCAGTACTTC.

The rearrangement joins TRBV4-3 to TRBJ1-1, with 7 bases lining up with TRBD1. The CDR3 has 15 residues. Germline CDR1 is LGHNA and CDR2 is YSLEER. The ends lost 0 bases at V and 11 bases at J; junction bases unmatched: 12. CDR3 amino acids: CASSQEGVMEGAAFF. For the CDR3, the DNA is TGCGCCAGCAGCCAAGAAGGAGTAATGGAGGGGGCGGCTTTCTTT.

The chain has TRBV5-1 and TRBJ2-1; D remains ambiguous. Looked up from germline, CDR1 is SGHRS and CDR2 is YFSETQ. V lost 1 base, J lost 5 bases, and 16 bases lay in between. This CDR3 is built from 16 residues. The CDR3: CASSLSIIQSNNEQFF. The DNA for the CDR3 is TGCGCCAGCAGCTTGTCAATCATACAGTCAAACAATGAGCAGTTCTTC. The full variable domain, completed using reference TRBV5-1 and TRBJ2-1, is KAGVTQTPRYLIKTRGQQVTLSCSPISGHRSVSWYQQTPGQGLQFLFEYFSETQRNKGNFPGRFSGRQFSNSRSEMNVSTLELGDSALYLCASSLSIIQSNNEQFFGPGTRLTVL.

The chain joins TRBV6-2 or TRBV6-3 to TRBJ2-5, with D hard to call. Trimming took 6 bases from V and 0 from J, leaving 14 bases between them. The CDR3 is 15 amino acids. Germline V gene lookup returns CDR1 MNHEY and CDR2 SVGEGT. The CDR3 DNA sequence: TGTGCCAGCAGAAGCCTTGAAGTGGACCAAGAGACCCAGTACTTC. Protein sequence: CASRSLEVDQETQYF.

Worth noting for this clonotype: Just one base apart from a much larger clone, this may be a read error. The CDR3 DNA is TGCAGTGTGAGACAGACAGAGACGCAGTATTTT. This encodes CSVRQTETQYF. The rearrangement links TRBV20-1 to TRBJ2-3, with D maybe TRBD1 (5 bases). The CDR3 sequence is 11 residues long. In germline, CDR1 is DFQATT, CDR2 SNEGSKA (reference sequence).

The chain couples TRBV5-5 to TRBJ2-1; TRBD1 aligns across 10 bases. Trimming removed 8 bases from V and 4 bases from J; junction bases left unmatched: 15. The CDR3 loop spans 17 amino acids. Germline lookup yields CDR1 SGHKS and CDR2 YYEKEE (reference sequence). The CDR3 sequence: CASLTRRQGAMYNEQFF. As DNA, the CDR3 is TGTGCCAGTCTTACCCGAAGACAGGGGGCTATGTACAATGAGCAGTTCTTC.

This clonotype showed up just a few times. The chain employs TRBV29-1 and TRBJ1-2; 12 nucleotides agree with TRBD1. CDR1 and CDR2 from the germline V gene are SQVTM and ANQGSEA. Trimming cost V 0 bases and J 7 bases; bases outside gene matches: 6. The CDR3 has 15 amino acids. CDR3 in DNA: TGCAGCGTTGAAGATCAGGGACAGGGGGCTGGTGGCTACACCTTC. Protein: CSVEDQGQGAGGYTF.

This clonotype was seen a few times. The V call is TRBV27, the J call TRBJ2-7; tentatively, D is TRBD1 (5 bases). V gave up 5 bases and J gave up 2 bases, with 16 bases separating them. Germline CDR1 reads MNHEY; CDR2 reads SMNVEV (reference sequence). This CDR3 region has 15 residues. The DNA of the CDR3 is TGTGCCAGCAGTCAGAGCCCAGGGATCACCTACGAGCAGTACTTC. It yields the protein CASSQSPGITYEQYF.

The chain carries TRBV5-4 and TRBJ2-1; 12 nucleotides line up with TRBD2. This CDR3 spans 17 amino acids. The J segment lost 9 bases and the V segment lost 1 base, leaving 11 bases of the junction unmatched. Germline CDR1 is SGHNT and CDR2 is YYREEE (reference sequence). This chain's CDR3 is CASSLFPSGGARLEQFF. The CDR3 DNA reads as TGTGCCAGCAGCTTGTTTCCTAGCGGGGGGGCTAGACTTGAGCAGTTCTTC.

The chain carries TRBV5-1 and TRBJ2-1, with TRBD2 matching 12 bases. Germline CDR1 is SGHRS and CDR2 is YFSETQ. V lost 3 bases, J lost 4 bases, and 5 bases stayed unmatched. The CDR3 is made up of 16 amino acids. This CDR3 reads CASSWGTSGLYNEQFF. CDR3 nucleotide sequence: TGCGCCAGCAGCTGGGGGACTAGCGGGCTTTACAATGAGCAGTTCTTC. The full variable domain, in which reference TRBV5-1 and TRBJ2-1 provide the parts outside the CDR3, is KAGVTQTPRYLIKTRGQQVTLSCSPISGHRSVSWYQQTPGQGLQFLFEYFSETQRNKGNFPGRFSGRQFSNSRSEMNVSTLELGDSALYLCASSWGTSGLYNEQFFGPGTRLTVL.